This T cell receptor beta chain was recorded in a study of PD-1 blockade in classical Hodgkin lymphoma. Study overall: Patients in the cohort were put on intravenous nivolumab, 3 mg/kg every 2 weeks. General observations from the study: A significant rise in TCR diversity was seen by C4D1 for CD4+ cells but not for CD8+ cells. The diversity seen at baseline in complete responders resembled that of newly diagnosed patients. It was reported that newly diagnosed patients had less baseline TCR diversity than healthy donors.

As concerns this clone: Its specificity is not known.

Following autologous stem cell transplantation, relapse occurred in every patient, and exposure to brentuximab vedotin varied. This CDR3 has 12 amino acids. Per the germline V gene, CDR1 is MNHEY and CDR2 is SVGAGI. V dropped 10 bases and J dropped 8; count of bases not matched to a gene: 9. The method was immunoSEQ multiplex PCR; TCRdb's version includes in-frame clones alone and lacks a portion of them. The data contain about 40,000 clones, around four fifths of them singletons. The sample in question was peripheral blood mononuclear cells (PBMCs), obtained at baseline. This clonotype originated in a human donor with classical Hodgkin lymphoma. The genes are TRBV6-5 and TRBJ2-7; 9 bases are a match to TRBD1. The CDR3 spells CATSRGTGKQYF. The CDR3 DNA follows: TGTGCCACCTCCCGGGGGACAGGGAAGCAGTACTTC.